This is a list of T cell receptor beta chains from one sample in a study of shared clonotypes between healthy human individuals. Sequenced by immunoSEQ multiplex PCR; TCRdb stores in-frame clones only, minus some. Among 2 million to 2.5 million clones listed, approximately 95% were seen once. What was sequenced was naive CD4+ T cells from PBMCs. Receptor source: a man between 18 and 35 years old in good health. Some clones in this sample may be carry-over from other donors' samples. Both conserved end residues are part of each CDR3. Fields, in order: J gene, V gene, D gene, clone size, CDR3 protein, CDR3 DNA. The D gene is left open where the match is weak. Clone size is shown for a subset of rows, as once, few, many or a class of expanded clone.

>TRBJ1-5|TRBV7-2|-|-
CASSSQGSQPQHF
TGTGCCAGCAGCTCCCAGGGGAGTCAGCCCCAGCATTTT
>TRBJ2-3|TRBV5-1|TRBD2|-
CASSRRGDYSDTQYF
TGCGCCAGCAGCCGTCGGGGGGACTATTCGGATACGCAGTATTTT
>TRBJ2-5|TRBV7-9|-|-
CASSLGSSETQYF
TGTGCCAGCAGCCTCGGGAGTTCGGAGACCCAGTACTTC
>TRBJ2-7|TRBV7-9|TRBD2|-
CASSLPTSGTADYEQYF
TGTGCCAGCAGCTTACCCACTAGCGGGACTGCCGACTACGAGCAGTACTTC
>TRBJ1-1|TRBV7-2|TRBD1|once
CASSLGGQENTEAFF
TGTGCCAGCAGCTTAGGGGGACAGGAGAACACTGAAGCTTTCTTT
>TRBJ2-7|TRBV7-3|-|-
CASSPASGPYEQYF
TGTGCCAGCAGCCCAGCTTCGGGGCCCTACGAGCAGTACTTC
>TRBJ2-3|TRBV7-2|TRBD2|-
CASSARLAGVSTDTQYF
TGTGCCAGCAGCGCGAGACTAGCGGGGGTTAGCACAGATACGCAGTATTTT
>TRBJ2-2|TRBV5-4|TRBD2|-
CASSFALAGVNTGELFF
TGTGCCAGCAGCTTCGCACTAGCGGGAGTGAACACCGGGGAGCTGTTTTTT
>TRBJ2-5|TRBV5-6|-|-
CASSLDPIAAGRTQYF
TGTGCCAGCAGCCTTGACCCAATAGCGGCTGGTCGGACCCAGTACTTC
>TRBJ1-4|TRBV29-1|-|-
CSVELAGAVEKLFF
TGCAGCGTTGAGTTAGCGGGGGCGGTTGAAAAACTGTTTTTT
>TRBJ2-2|TRBV19|-|-
CASRRRENSGELFF
TGTGCCAGTAGGCGCAGGGAAAATTCCGGGGAGCTGTTTTTT
>TRBJ2-5|TRBV4-1|-|-
CASSQDTRLQETQYF
TGCGCCAGCAGCCAAGATACCAGGTTACAAGAGACCCAGTACTTC
>TRBJ2-1|TRBV13|-|-
CASSPQPGLYNNEQFF
TGTGCCAGCAGCCCACAACCGGGACTGTATAACAATGAGCAGTTCTTC
>TRBJ1-2|TRBV2|-|-
CASSRTSDGFYGYTF
TGTGCCAGCAGTCGGACGTCGGACGGCTTTTATGGCTACACCTTC
>TRBJ2-5|TRBV29-1|-|-
CSVGSAQETQYF
TGCAGCGTTGGGTCAGCCCAAGAGACCCAGTACTTC
>TRBJ2-5|TRBV5-4|-|-
CASSWTAKQETQYF
TGTGCCAGCAGCTGGACAGCGAAACAAGAGACCCAGTACTTC
>TRBJ1-2|TRBV27|-|-
CASSPFLPSDGYTF
TGTGCCAGCAGTCCCTTTCTCCCTTCGGATGGCTACACCTTC
>TRBJ2-2|TRBV7-2|-|-
CASSSPIETGELFF
TGTGCCAGCAGCTCCCCGATTGAAACCGGGGAGCTGTTTTTT
>TRBJ2-1|TRBV19|-|-
CASSIIRNEQFF
TGTGCCAGTAGTATAATCCGCAATGAGCAGTTCTTC
>TRBJ2-5|TRBV11-2|TRBD1|-
CASSLQGASETQYF
TGTGCCAGCAGCTTACAGGGGGCGAGTGAGACCCAGTACTTC
>TRBJ2-1|TRBV5-4|-|-
CASSPRKGENYNEQFF
TGTGCCAGCAGCCCACGGAAAGGGGAAAACTACAATGAGCAGTTCTTC
>TRBJ2-3|TRBV7-3|-|-
CASSLTLGSPGRSTDTQYF
TGTGCCAGCAGCTTAACACTCGGTTCTCCTGGTCGTAGCACAGATACGCAGTATTTT
>TRBJ2-1|TRBV5-1|-|-
CASSLPVEGEQFF
TGCGCCAGCAGCCTCCCAGTAGAGGGTGAGCAGTTCTTC
>TRBJ2-1|TRBV7-9|-|-
CASSGWTDYNEQFF
TGTGCCAGCAGCGGCTGGACCGATTACAATGAGCAGTTCTTC
>TRBJ2-3|TRBV29-1|TRBD2|-
CSVAAGAPTDTQYF
TGCAGCGTTGCGGCGGGAGCCCCCACAGATACGCAGTATTTT
>TRBJ1-4|TRBV7-2|-|-
CASSVGQATNEKLFF
TGTGCCAGCAGCGTTGGACAAGCAACTAATGAAAAACTGTTTTTT
>TRBJ2-5|TRBV5-1|-|-
CASSLARGSQETQYF
TGCGCCAGCAGCTTGGCCAGGGGTTCCCAAGAGACCCAGTACTTC
>TRBJ1-5|TRBV7-8|TRBD1|-
CASSSKTGDRPQHF
TGTGCCAGCAGCTCGAAAACAGGGGATCGGCCCCAGCATTTT
>TRBJ1-1|TRBV5-1|-|-
CASSLVAGVDEAFF
TGCGCCAGCAGCTTGGTAGCAGGGGTGGATGAAGCTTTCTTT
>TRBJ1-5|TRBV6-6|TRBD1|-
CASRPTGGGNQPQHF
TGTGCCAGCAGACCAACAGGGGGAGGCAATCAGCCCCAGCATTTT
>TRBJ2-7|TRBV28|-|-
CASTGGSGSAYEQYF
TGTGCCAGCACAGGGGGGAGCGGGAGTGCCTACGAGCAGTACTTC
>TRBJ2-7|TRBV7-9|-|-
CASSLIGQNEQYF
TGTGCCAGCAGCCTCATCGGACAGAACGAGCAGTACTTC
>TRBJ2-1|TRBV5-4|TRBD2|-
CASSLSGRLYNEQFF
TGTGCCAGCAGCTTGAGCGGGAGGCTCTACAATGAGCAGTTCTTC
>TRBJ2-7|TRBV7-2|-|-
CASRPELLSYEQYF
TGTGCCAGCAGACCTGAGCTCCTCTCCTACGAGCAGTACTTC
>TRBJ2-1|TRBV15|TRBD2|-
CATSRAAIRTSGRNEQFF
TGTGCCACCAGCAGAGCTGCGATTAGGACTAGCGGGAGGAATGAGCAGTTCTTC
>TRBJ2-7|TRBV5-4|-|-
CASSPSGGGRYYEQYF
TGTGCCAGCAGCCCGTCGGGGGGCGGGAGATACTACGAGCAGTACTTC
>TRBJ1-1|TRBV28|TRBD1|-
CASSWAGGEAFF
TGTGCCAGCAGTTGGGCAGGGGGCGAAGCTTTCTTT
>TRBJ2-3|TRBV15|-|-
CATSRDTGPKPQYF
TGTGCCACCAGCAGGGACACAGGGCCGAAGCCGCAGTATTTT
>TRBJ2-4|TRBV30|TRBD2|-
CAWRRLGGSGKNIQYF
TGTGCCTGGAGGAGGTTGGGGGGGAGCGGGAAAAACATTCAGTACTTC
>TRBJ2-5|TRBV25-1|-|-
CASSPTLAYGAQYF
TGTGCCAGCAGTCCGACGCTGGCGTATGGGGCCCAGTACTTC
>TRBJ2-3|TRBV10-3|-|-
CAISSSRESDTQYF
TGTGCCATCAGTTCGTCCCGGGAGTCAGATACGCAGTATTTT
>TRBJ1-1|TRBV28|-|-
CASSPPSVAEAFF
TGTGCCAGCAGTCCGCCCTCGGTGGCGGAAGCTTTCTTT
>TRBJ2-5|TRBV28|-|-
CASSFMETQYF
TGTGCCAGCAGTTTCATGGAGACCCAGTACTTC
>TRBJ1-3|TRBV9|-|-
CASSAGQVHTIYF
TGTGCCAGCAGCGCAGGGCAGGTGCACACCATATATTTT
>TRBJ1-1|TRBV4-1|-|-
CASSQEVRHGTEAFF
TGCGCCAGCAGCCAAGAGGTCCGTCATGGGACTGAAGCTTTCTTT
>TRBJ1-2|TRBV5-4|TRBD1|-
CASSPFGGGGGYGYTF
TGTGCCAGCAGCCCATTTGGAGGGGGCGGGGGCTATGGCTACACCTTC
>TRBJ2-7|TRBV7-9|TRBD1|-
CASSLAGRGSLDF
TGTGCCAGCAGCTTAGCGGGCAGGGGGTCGCTGGACTTC
>TRBJ2-1|TRBV7-3|-|-
CASSSTLVGPEQFF
TGTGCCAGCAGCTCCACCCTCGTGGGGCCTGAGCAGTTCTTC
>TRBJ1-5|TRBV7-2|-|-
CASSAHSPSNNQPQHF
TGTGCCAGCAGCGCGCACTCCCCCAGCAACAATCAGCCCCAGCATTTT
>TRBJ2-3|TRBV18|TRBD2|-
CASCQVAGADTQYF
TGTGCCAGCTGCCAAGTAGCGGGAGCAGATACGCAGTATTTT
>TRBJ1-5|TRBV2|TRBD1|once
CASLQEVDRGQPQHF
TGTGCCAGCTTGCAAGAGGTGGACAGGGGACAGCCCCAGCATTTT
>TRBJ2-7|TRBV4-1|TRBD1|-
CASSPSGTGSYEQYF
TGCGCCAGCAGCCCCTCCGGGACAGGGTCCTACGAGCAGTACTTC
>TRBJ2-7|TRBV28|-|-
CASSLFRDTYYEQYF
TGTGCCAGCAGCCTATTTCGGGACACCTACTACGAGCAGTACTTC
>TRBJ2-7|TRBV30|-|-
CAWAGNEQYF
TGTGCCTGGGCCGGGAACGAGCAGTACTTC
>TRBJ2-7|TRBV18|TRBD1|-
CASSVKGDSEYF
TGTGCCAGCTCCGTGAAGGGGGACAGTGAGTACTTC
>TRBJ2-7|TRBV7-6|-|-
CASSLRTVNSYEQYF
TGTGCCAGCAGCTTGAGGACAGTCAATTCCTACGAGCAGTACTTC
>TRBJ2-3|TRBV7-2|TRBD2|once
CASSLASRAGRTDTQYF
TGTGCCAGCAGCTTAGCGAGCAGAGCGGGACGCACAGATACGCAGTATTTT
>TRBJ1-1|TRBV5-1|-|few
CASSLVNGNTEAFF
TGCGCCAGCAGCTTGGTGAACGGAAACACTGAAGCTTTCTTT